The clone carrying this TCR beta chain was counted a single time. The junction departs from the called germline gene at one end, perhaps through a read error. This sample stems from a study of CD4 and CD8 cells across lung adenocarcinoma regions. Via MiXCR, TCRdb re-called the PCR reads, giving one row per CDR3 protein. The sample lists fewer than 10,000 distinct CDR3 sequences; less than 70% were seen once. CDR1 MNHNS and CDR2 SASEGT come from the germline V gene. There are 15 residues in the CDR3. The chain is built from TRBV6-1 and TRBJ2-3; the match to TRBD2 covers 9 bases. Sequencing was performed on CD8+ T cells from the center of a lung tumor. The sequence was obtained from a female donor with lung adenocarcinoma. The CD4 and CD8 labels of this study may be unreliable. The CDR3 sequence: CARGVAAGGQDTQYF. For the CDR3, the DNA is TGTGCCAGGGGGGTCGCGGCGGGGGGGCAAGATACGCAGTACTTT.